This TCR beta chain originates from a study of monozygotic twins with inflammatory bowel disease (dated by TCRdb to the late 2010s). About the study as a whole: The complete study included 28 monozygotic twin pairs: 19 IBD-discordant Danish pairs and nine German pairs, of which four were IBD-concordant and five were IBD-discordant. Within discordant pairs, disease-associated traits were sought mainly by comparing IBD patients with their genetically identical healthy co-twins. Each individual had, on average, about 151 000 unique TCRalpha sequences and 181 000 unique TCRbeta sequences available for analysis. Points the paper makes about the study in general: Compared with healthy twins, IBD patients shared fewer clonotypes with other individuals, and the difference was most pronounced in patients with signs of disease activity. IBD patients had lower TCRbeta repertoire diversity, measured by the inverse Simpson index, than their healthy co-twins. Because patients were on differing immunosuppressive treatments, the repertoires may have picked up extra background noise and inter-individual variability. No difference in repertoire similarity was observed between concordant and discordant twins, possibly owing to limited statistical power. Different T cell subtypes could not be distinguished in the analysis. The results gave no support for a single strong signal or clonotype linked to IBD.

As concerns this clonotype: Its antigen is currently not known.

Preparation of the library involved 5' RACE. The input for every TCR library was roughly 3.5 ug of total RNA. For each sample, cDNA synthesis was carried out in eight separate reactions using SMARTScribe reverse transcriptase. During cDNA synthesis, template switching introduced unique molecular identifiers that contained a 6-nucleotide sample barcode. TCRalpha and TCRbeta cDNA was amplified by two nested PCRs of 16 and 9 cycles, with bead purification after each PCR. Before amplification, cDNA was treated with uracil DNA-glycosylase and purified using the QIAquick PCR purification kit. The second PCR added Illumina TruSeq-compatible adapters along with sample-specific barcodes. TapeStation and Qubit were used to check library quality and concentration, and roughly 5.5 ng of each library was pooled. Pooled libraries were sequenced on an Illumina HiSeq2500 single-index Rapid Run with 2 x 100 bp reads and custom sequencing primers. As for the original processing: MiGEC version 1.2.6 was used for UMI-based consensus assembly to correct PCR and sequencing errors. MiXCR version 2.1.1 was used for V(D)J alignment, clonotype assembly and CDR3 extraction. Gene usage, clonotype sharing and MAIT/NKT TCR abundance were normalised by analysing the top 1000, 10 000 and 20 000 clonotypes per sample. After downsampling to 27 000 UMIs, diversity was calculated as the inverse Simpson index using the vegan R package. Statistical testing used paired Mann-Whitney U tests on the discordant twin pairs and applied Benjamini-Hochberg correction for multiple testing. After reprocessing by TCRdb, each CDR3 protein sequence is one entry, and no DNA is given. None of the V and J calls come from the authors' own analysis; TCRdb made them. The sample's clone listing holds a few hundred thousand distinct CDR3 sequences. The ten biggest clones cover around 2.6% of the sample.

The cysteine opens and the phenylalanine closes a CDR3 of 15 amino acids. The DNA is not on file. The CDR1 and CDR2 encoded by the germline V gene (reference sequence) are DFQATT and SNEGSKA. From each donor, an approximately 2.5 ml peripheral blood sample was drawn into PAXgene tubes and stored at -80 degrees C. Without any T cell sorting, total RNA was extracted from whole blood using the PAXgene blood miRNA kit on an automated QIAcube. Peripheral blood from monozygotic twin pairs who were concordant or discordant for inflammatory bowel disease underwent deep TCRalpha and TCRbeta repertoire profiling using unique molecular barcoding. Smoking habits were recorded for all twin pairs, and each individual was classified as a current, former or never smoker.

Material for sequencing was blood. This TCR derives from a human donor with ulcerative colitis or Crohn's disease, or a healthy co-twin of an affected twin (not recorded which). The chain employs TRBV20-1 and TRBJ1-5; TCRdb reports TRBD1, a call that lacks DNA to check it against. CDR3 reads: CSVRTGTGRDQPQHF.